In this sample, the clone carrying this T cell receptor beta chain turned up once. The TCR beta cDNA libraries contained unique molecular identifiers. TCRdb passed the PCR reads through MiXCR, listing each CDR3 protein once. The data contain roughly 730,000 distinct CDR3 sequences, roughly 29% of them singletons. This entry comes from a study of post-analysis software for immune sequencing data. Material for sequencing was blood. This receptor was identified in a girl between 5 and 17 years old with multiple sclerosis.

The DNA of the CDR3 is TGTGCCAGCCAGCAGGGGGTTAGCTACAATGAGCAGTTCTTC. Translation: CASQQGVSYNEQFF. This chain uses TRBV27 with TRBJ2-1, with 7 positions matching TRBD1. The CDR3 has 14 amino acids. V was clipped by 8 bases and J by 3 bases; unmatched bases: 7. Germline CDR1 MNHEY, CDR2 SMNVEV (reference sequence).